Shown below are 16 T cell receptor beta chains from a single sample sequenced in a study of blood T cell repertoires in COVID-19. The repertoire was sequenced with immunoSEQ multiplex PCR; TCRdb's copy has only in-frame clones and lacks some. The table lists 350,000 to 500,000 clones, more than 70% of them singletons, with approximately 1.5% in the top ten. Sequenced: PBMCs or T cells enriched from blood (not recorded which). These receptors all come from a woman aged 18 to 35 who had been exposed to COVID-19.

The chain carries TRBV28 and TRBJ1-1, with TRBD1 as a possible D gene (6 bases). V was clipped by 0 bases and J by 5 bases, with 10 bases between them. Per germline, CDR1 MDHEN and CDR2 SYDVKM. CDR3 size: 14 residues. Here the CDR3 reads CASSLWTGRTEAFF. CDR3 coding DNA: TGTGCCAGCAGTTTATGGACAGGTCGTACTGAAGCTTTCTTT.

The chain combines TRBV29-1 with TRBJ2-1; D gene unclear. Germline CDR1 and CDR2: SQVTM and ANQGSEA. The V and J ends lost 0 bases and 7 bases respectively, with 13 bases between them. CDR3 length: 14 residues. The CDR3, as DNA: TGCAGCGTTGAAGAATCGTTGAAAACTAATGAGCAGTTCTTC. Translated: CSVEESLKTNEQFF.

V usage is TRBV6-5 and J usage is TRBJ1-3; possible D gene TRBD1, 5 bases. V lost 4 bases and J 1 base, leaving 5 bases between the germline ends. This CDR3 has 13 amino acids. The V gene's germline CDR1 is MNHEY and CDR2 SVGAGI. CDR3 nucleotides: TGTGCCAGCAGTTGGACATCTGGAAACACCATATATTTT. Protein sequence: CASSWTSGNTIYF.

The chain uses TRBV18 and TRBJ1-4, with 8 bases aligning to TRBD1. The V segment lost 3 bases and the J segment 0 bases; nucleotides outside the gene matches: 12. The CDR3 loop spans 19 amino acids. Per the germline V gene, CDR1 is KGHSH and CDR2 is LQKENI. The CDR3 DNA is TGTGCCAGCTCACCGATCGGCGGGACAGGCGGTGCAACTAATGAAAAACTGTTTTTT. Translating gives CASSPIGGTGGATNEKLFF.

The genes are TRBV4-3 and TRBJ1-6, with D possibly matching TRBD1 (5 bases). Germline lookup yields CDR1 LGHNA and CDR2 YSLEER. The CDR3 has 17 amino acids. Trimming cost V 4 bases and J 5 bases, with 18 bases left between them. The chain's CDR3 is CASSLGLGGENNSPLHF. The CDR3 coding sequence is TGCGCCAGCAGCCTTGGGTTGGGGGGGGAAAATAATTCACCCCTCCACTTT.

This chain links TRBV4-1 with TRBJ2-5, with TRBD2 identical over 9 bases. Germline loops: CDR1 MGHRA, CDR2 YSYEKL. V trimming: 4 bases; J trimming: 4 bases; junction bases outside the gene matches: 13. This CDR3 has 17 residues. The CDR3 sequence is CASSPLTSGGPRETQYF. CDR3 nucleotide sequence: TGCGCCAGCAGCCCTTTGACTAGCGGAGGGCCTCGAGAGACCCAGTACTTC.

The gene calls are TRBV7-2 and TRBJ1-2, with D possibly being TRBD1 (5 bases). The length of the CDR3 is 14 residues. V lost 5 bases and J 9 bases, leaving 19 bases between the germline ends. Germline CDR1 is SGHTA and CDR2 is FQGNSA. The CDR3 nucleotides read TGTGCCAGCAGCCAGAGGCAGGGAGGTTCTAGCTACACCTTC. It specifies CASSQRQGGSSYTF.

This clone was counted a single time. J is TRBJ1-6 and V is TRBV6-6, with TRBD1 matching 9 bases. The germline CDR1 and CDR2 sequences are MNHNY and SVGAGI (reference sequence). There are 14 residues in the CDR3. V shed 6 bases and J 10 bases; nucleotides not matched to a gene: 7. The CDR3 sequence: CASSRGQGKSPLHF. DNA for the CDR3: TGTGCCAGCAGCCGTGGACAGGGGAAGTCACCCCTCCACTTT.

The chain links TRBV19 to TRBJ1-1; D is possibly TRBD1 (5 bases). The CDR3 has 14 residues. Per the germline V gene, CDR1 is LNHDA and CDR2 is SQIVND (reference sequence). V lost 9 bases, J lost 3 bases, and 17 bases lay in between. In DNA, the CDR3 is TGTGCCAGCCTCCCCCAGGGAACCCACACTGAAGCTTTCTTT. Translating gives CASLPQGTHTEAFF. Full variable domain (outside the CDR3, taken from reference TRBV19 and TRBJ1-1): DGGITQSPKYLFRKEGQNVTLSCEQNLNHDAMYWYRQDPGQGLRLIYYSQIVNDFQKGDIAEGYSVSREKKESFPLTVTSAQKNPTAFYLCASLPQGTHTEAFFGQGTRLTVV.

The count of this clone is one. This rearrangement joins TRBV4-2 to TRBJ1-6; D perhaps matches TRBD1 (5 bases). V was cut by 1 base and J by 4 bases, with 14 bases left in between. The CDR3 extends over 17 amino acids. The germline V gene encodes CDR1 LGHNA and CDR2 YNFKEQ. CDR3 protein: CASSQGRGEGYNSPLHF. DNA for the CDR3: TGTGCCAGCAGCCAAGGGCGGGGCGAGGGATATAATTCACCCCTCCACTTT.

The rearrangement links TRBV27 to TRBJ2-7; 10 nucleotides match TRBD1. The CDR3 extends over 15 amino acids. Germline lookup yields CDR1 MNHEY and CDR2 SMNVEV (reference sequence). With V trimmed by 4 bases and J by 2 bases, 5 bases remained unmatched. DNA of the CDR3: TGTGCCAGCAGTTCAAGGACAGGGGGGACCTACGAGCAGTACTTC. Its protein product is CASSSRTGGTYEQYF.

The chain employs TRBV5-8 and TRBJ2-2, with a tentative D call TRBD2 (5 bases). Germline V CDR1 and CDR2: SGHTS, YDEGEE. The germline V and J ends were trimmed by 2 bases and 2 bases, with 13 bases remaining between them. The CDR3 consists of 16 residues. CDR3 DNA sequence: TGTGCCAGCAGCTTCGGCCACCGGGGTAACACCGGGGAGCTGTTTTTT. Amino acids: CASSFGHRGNTGELFF. The full variable domain, with the rest looked up from reference TRBV5-8 and TRBJ2-2, is EAGVTQSPTHLIKTRGQQATLRCSPISGHTSVYWYQQALGLGLQFLLWYDEGEERNRGNFPPRFSGRQFPNYSSELNVNALELEDSALYLCASSFGHRGNTGELFFGEGSRLTVL.

V usage is TRBV7-3 and J usage is TRBJ2-7; TRBD1 matches 10 bases. The CDR3 has 14 residues. Germline lookup yields CDR1 SGHTA and CDR2 FQGTGA. The trim removed 2 bases at V and 2 bases at J, leaving 0 bases unmatched. CDR3 DNA sequence: TGTGCCAGCAGCTTAGACAGGGGGCCCTACGAGCAGTACTTC. Encoded protein: CASSLDRGPYEQYF.

The rearrangement joins TRBV28 to TRBJ1-5; D unresolved. Trimming cost V 8 bases and J 6 bases, with 11 bases left between them. This CDR3 contains 12 residues. The germline V gene encodes CDR1 MDHEN and CDR2 SYDVKM. CDR3: CASEEVGQPQHF. The CDR3 DNA sequence: TGTGCCAGCGAGGAGGTCGGTCAGCCCCAGCATTTT.

This chain links TRBV5-1 with TRBJ2-1; 10 nucleotides line up with TRBD2. The germline CDR1 and CDR2 sequences are SGHRS and YFSETQ. The J segment lost 4 bases and the V segment lost 3 bases, leaving 10 bases of the junction unmatched. This CDR3 has 17 amino acids. CDR3 sequence (DNA): TGCGCCAGCAGCTCCGGGACTAGCGATTTCCTTTACAATGAGCAGTTCTTC. It is translated as CASSSGTSDFLYNEQFF. Variable domain in full (rest from reference TRBV5-1 and TRBJ2-1): KAGVTQTPRYLIKTRGQQVTLSCSPISGHRSVSWYQQTPGQGLQFLFEYFSETQRNKGNFPGRFSGRQFSNSRSEMNVSTLELGDSALYLCASSSGTSDFLYNEQFFGPGTRLTVL.

This clone came up once. The V and J genes are TRBV18 and TRBJ1-2; possible D gene TRBD1, 6 bases. Trimming cost V 1 base and J 4 bases, with 16 bases left between them. CDR1 KGHSH and CDR2 LQKENI come from the germline V gene. The CDR3 sequence is 16 residues long. The CDR3 DNA is TGTGCCAGCTCACCACGGCTCGGCAGGGGTTCCTATGGCTACACCTTC. Amino acids: CASSPRLGRGSYGYTF.